This T cell receptor beta chain is drawn from a study of blood T cell repertoires in COVID-19. Everyone who took part was about 18 to 90 years old, and they came from about two dozen US areas. Profiled with immunoSEQ multiplex PCR; TCRdb holds only in-frame clones, not every one. The table records more than 200,000 clones, around 89% of them present only once. Trimming removed 2 bases from V and 0 bases from J; junction bases left unmatched: 9. CDR1 and CDR2 (germline): MGHRA, YSYEKL. The length of the CDR3 is 20 residues. The V gene is TRBV4-1, the J gene TRBJ2-1; 14 nucleotides agree with TRBD2. Sequencing was done on a sample of PBMCs or T cells enriched from blood (not recorded which). The clonotype was recovered from a woman aged 30 to 39 who had recovered from COVID-19. The CDR3, as DNA: TGCGCCAGCAGCCAATTAGCCGGGACTAGCGGGAGTAGCTCCTACAATGAGCAGTTCTTC. Its protein product is CASSQLAGTSGSSSYNEQFF.